Sequencing of this T cell receptor (beta chain) was carried out in a study of T-cell memory formation after mild COVID-19. About the research overall: TCR clusters were mostly confined to one donor each. Study results and caveats: Unconfirmed was the SARS-CoV-2 specificity of second-wave clones that peaked on day 37.

The CDR3 spans 15 residues. Germline assignment: CDR1 SGHRS and CDR2 YFSETQ. The J segment lost 4 bases and the V segment lost 4 bases, leaving 5 bases of the junction unmatched. As concerns this clonotype: Antigen unknown.

TCR alpha and TCR beta cDNA libraries carrying sample barcodes and UMIs were produced by 5'RACE using constant-segment primers. In TCRdb, the 5' RACE reads were re-called with MiXCR into one record per CDR3 protein. In the table there are 300,000 to 400,000 distinct CDR3 sequences, 15% to 20% of which are singletons. Specimen: PBMCs or a T cell subset sorted from them (not recorded which). J is TRBJ2-5 and V is TRBV5-1; 12 bases match TRBD2. The clonotype was recovered from a man aged 18 to 30 who had mild COVID-19 (a few samples of this study predate the infection). Cell type and time point are not known. CDR3 loop: CASSILAGGPETQYF. The DNA of the CDR3 is TGCGCCAGCAGCATCCTAGCGGGGGGGCCAGAGACCCAGTACTTC.